Below are 8 T cell receptor beta chains sequenced from a single sample in a study of blood T cell repertoires in COVID-19 (dated by TCRdb to between 2020 and 2021). The library was made by the immunoSEQ multiplex PCR assay. The clones in this table, taken by TCRdb from immuneACCESS, are in-frame only. Not every clone is retained; where verified, under half of the shortfall comes from an unresolved V gene, and the cause of the rest is unknown. This sample has roughly 100,000 clones in its table, and 90% of those were observed once. The ten top clones hold 4% to 6% of the sample. The sequenced sample consisted of peripheral blood. These receptors were taken from a man in his forties or fifties with acute or convalescent COVID-19.

V gene TRBV6-1 combines with J gene TRBJ2-7; D is perhaps TRBD2 (6 bases). The CDR3 has 15 amino acids. The V end was cut by 3 bases, the J end by 2 bases, with 14 bases between. Germline CDR1 is MNHNS and CDR2 is SASEGT. The CDR3: CASSDPRRATYEQYF. CDR3 in DNA: TGTGCCAGCAGTGACCCCCGGAGGGCGACCTACGAGCAGTACTTC.

This chain links TRBV10-3 with TRBJ2-1; no firm D call. V lost 0 bases and J 13 bases, leaving 16 bases between the germline ends. Germline assignment: CDR1 ENHRY and CDR2 SYGVKD. The CDR3 consists of 14 residues. The CDR3 loop is CAISESVVSSPQFF. The DNA of the CDR3 is TGTGCCATCAGTGAGTCTGTGGTTTCCAGTCCCCAGTTCTTC.

V is TRBV19 and J is TRBJ2-1, with 8 positions matching TRBD2. This CDR3 is 14 amino acids long. Germline values: CDR1 LNHDA, CDR2 SQIVND (reference sequence). The ends lost 8 bases at V and 0 bases at J; junction bases unmatched: 3. The chain's CDR3 is CASGREGSYNEQFF. CDR3 bases: TGTGCCAGTGGACGGGAGGGCTCCTACAATGAGCAGTTCTTC.

This clone showed up just a few times. The chain carries TRBV7-8 and TRBJ2-1, with a possible D match to TRBD2 (5 bases). This CDR3 is 15 amino acids long. V was trimmed by 3 bases and J by 0 bases, leaving 9 bases between them. Germline V lookup: CDR1 SGHVS, CDR2 FQNEAQ. The CDR3 loop reads CASSFRAVSYNEQFF. CDR3 bases: TGTGCCAGCAGCTTTAGAGCGGTCTCCTACAATGAGCAGTTCTTC.

This chain links TRBV5-4 with TRBJ1-2, with TRBD1 matching over 7 bases. In germline, CDR1 is SGHNT, CDR2 YYREEE (reference sequence). This CDR3 comprises 15 residues. V shed 5 bases and J 3 bases; nucleotides not matched to a gene: 10. Here the CDR3 DNA reads TGTGCCAGCAGTCCGTCCGGACAGGTAGACTATGGCTACACCTTC. Translated: CASSPSGQVDYGYTF. The full variable domain, its missing parts supplied by reference TRBV5-4 and TRBJ1-2, is ETGVTQSPTHLIKTRGQQVTLRCSSQSGHNTVSWYQQALGQGPQFIFQYYREEENGRGNFPPRFSGLQFPNYSSELNVNALELDDSALYLCASSPSGQVDYGYTFGSGTRLTVV.

The chain joins TRBV2 to TRBJ1-4; 9 nucleotides line up with TRBD1. The CDR3 is 16 residues long. Trimming at V came to 6 bases and at J to 6 bases, leaving 11 bases not matched to a gene. CDR1 is SNHLY, CDR2 FYNNEI, per germline. The CDR3 nucleotides read TGTGCCAGCAGGTCACAGGGGGCCGCAGGCTATGAAAAACTGTTTTTT. This sequence encodes CASRSQGAAGYEKLFF.

The chain joins TRBV14 to TRBJ2-7; 15 nucleotides agree with TRBD2. Germline V gene data show CDR1 as SGHDN and CDR2 as FVKESK. J gave up 2 bases and V 2 bases, and 10 bases lay outside the gene matches. The CDR3 covers 19 residues. In nucleotides, the CDR3 is TGTGCCAGCAGCCAACTCCCGGGACTAGCGGGAGGAGGAACCTACGAGCAGTACTTC. It translates to CASSQLPGLAGGGTYEQYF. Variable domain in full (rest from reference TRBV14 and TRBJ2-7): EAGVTQFPSHSVIEKGQTVTLRCDPISGHDNLYWYRRVMGKEIKFLLHFVKESKQDESGMPNNRFLAERTGGTYSTLKVQPAELEDSGVYFCASSQLPGLAGGGTYEQYFGPGTRLTVT.

This clone was found a few times. The chain joins TRBV30 to TRBJ2-7; tentative D call: TRBD1 (6 bases). With 0 bases removed from V and 2 bases from J, the gap between germline ends came to 11 bases. The CDR3 contains 14 residues. CDR1 and CDR2 (germline): GTSNPN, SVGIG (reference sequence). The CDR3 reads CAWSVDTGTYEQYF. CDR3 coding DNA: TGTGCCTGGAGTGTAGATACAGGGACCTACGAGCAGTACTTC.